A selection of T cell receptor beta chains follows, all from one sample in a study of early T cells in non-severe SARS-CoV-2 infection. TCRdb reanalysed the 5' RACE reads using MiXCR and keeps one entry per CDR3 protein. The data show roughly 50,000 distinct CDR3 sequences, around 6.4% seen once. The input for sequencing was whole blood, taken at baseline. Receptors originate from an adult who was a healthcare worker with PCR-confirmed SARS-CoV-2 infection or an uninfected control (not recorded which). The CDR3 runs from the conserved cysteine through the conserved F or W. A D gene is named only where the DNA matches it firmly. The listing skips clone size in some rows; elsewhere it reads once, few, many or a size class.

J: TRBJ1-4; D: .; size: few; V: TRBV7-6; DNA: TGTGCCAGCAGCGGTACTAACGGCGGTGAAAAACTGTTTTTT; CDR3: CASSGTNGGEKLFF
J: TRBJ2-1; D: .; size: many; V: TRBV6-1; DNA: TGTGCCAGCAGTGAACAGGGATACAATGAGCAGTTCTTC; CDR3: CASSEQGYNEQFF
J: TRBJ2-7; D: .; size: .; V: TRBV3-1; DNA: TGTGCCAGCAGGCCCGCTTATCCCGGGCACGAGCAGTACTTC; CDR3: CASRPAYPGHEQYF
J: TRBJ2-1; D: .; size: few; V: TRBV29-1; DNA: TGCAGCGGTACCCTCGTTAGGTCCTACAATGAGCAGTTCTTC; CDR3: CSGTLVRSYNEQFF
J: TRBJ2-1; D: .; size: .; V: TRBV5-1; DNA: TGCGCCAGCAGCCCTATAGGGGGGAATGAGCAGTTCTTC; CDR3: CASSPIGGNEQFF
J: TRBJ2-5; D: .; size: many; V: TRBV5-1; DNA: TGCGCCAGCAGCTTGGAGACAGGCCTCCTACAAGAGACCCAGTACTTC; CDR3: CASSLETGLLQETQYF
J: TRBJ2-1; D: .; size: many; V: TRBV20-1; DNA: TGCAGTGCCAACCGTGCTCCCAATGAGCAGTTCTTC; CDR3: CSANRAPNEQFF
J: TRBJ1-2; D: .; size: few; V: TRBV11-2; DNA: TGTGCCAGCAGCTGGAGCCAAAGGGTCTTCTATGGCTACACCTTC; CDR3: CASSWSQRVFYGYTF
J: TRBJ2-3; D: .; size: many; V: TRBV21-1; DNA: TGTGCCAGCAGACACAGGGGGCTGCGCACAGATACGCAGTATTTT; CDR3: CASRHRGLRTDTQYF
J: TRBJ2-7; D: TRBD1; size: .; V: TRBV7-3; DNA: TGTGCCAGCAGCGATCGACAGGGTTACGAGCAGTACTTC; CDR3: CASSDRQGYEQYF
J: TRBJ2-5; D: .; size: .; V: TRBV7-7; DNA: TGTGCTAGCAGCCGGACCGTGGACCAAGAGACCCAGTACTTC; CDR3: CASSRTVDQETQYF
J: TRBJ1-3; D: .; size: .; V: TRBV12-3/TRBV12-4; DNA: TGTGCCAGCAGTTTACGGTCGACACCTGGAAACACCATATATTTT; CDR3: CASSLRSTPGNTIYF
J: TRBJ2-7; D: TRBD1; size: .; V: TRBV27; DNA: TGTGCCAGCAGTCAGACAGGGTACTCCCACGAGCAGTACTTC; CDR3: CASSQTGYSHEQYF
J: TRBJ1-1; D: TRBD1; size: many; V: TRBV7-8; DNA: TGTGCCAGCAGCGTGACAGGGGGATTCGCTGAAGCTTTCTTT; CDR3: CASSVTGGFAEAFF
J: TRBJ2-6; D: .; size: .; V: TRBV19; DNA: TGTGCCAGTAGTATCCTAGGAGTCTCTGGGGCCAACGTCCTGACTTTC; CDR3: CASSILGVSGANVLTF
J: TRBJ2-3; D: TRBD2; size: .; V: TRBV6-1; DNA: TGTGCCAGCAGCTCCGGACTAGCTGGCACAGATACGCAGTATTTT; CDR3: CASSSGLAGTDTQYF
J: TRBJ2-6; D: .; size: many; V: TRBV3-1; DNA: TGTGCCAGCAGCCAAGATCGGAGGAGCCTGGGGGCCAACGTCCTGACTTTC; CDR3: CASSQDRRSLGANVLTF
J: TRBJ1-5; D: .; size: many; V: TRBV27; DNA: TGTGCCAGCAGGGCCGGGACACCTAATCAGCCCCAGCATTTT; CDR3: CASRAGTPNQPQHF
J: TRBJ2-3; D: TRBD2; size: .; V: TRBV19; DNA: TGTGCCAGTAGCTCCGGGACTAGCGTGCCAGATACGCAGTATTTT; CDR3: CASSSGTSVPDTQYF
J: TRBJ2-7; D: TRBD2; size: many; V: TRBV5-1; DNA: TGCGCCAGCAGCTCCGGACTAGCGGGAGGCAGGTCCCACGAGCAGTACTTC; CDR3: CASSSGLAGGRSHEQYF
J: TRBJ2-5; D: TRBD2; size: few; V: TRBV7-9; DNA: TGTGCCAGCAGGCGGGAGGCAGAGACCCAGTACTTC; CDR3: CASRREAETQYF
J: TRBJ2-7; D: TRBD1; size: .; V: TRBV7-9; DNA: TGTGCCAGCAGCTTAGAGGGGACAGGCTCCTACGAGCAGTACTTC; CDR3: CASSLEGTGSYEQYF
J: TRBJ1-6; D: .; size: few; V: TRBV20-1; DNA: TGCAGTGCTGGGAAGGGGGGATCCTATAATTCACCCCTCCACTTT; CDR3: CSAGKGGSYNSPLHF
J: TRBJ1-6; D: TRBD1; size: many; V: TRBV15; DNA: TGTGCCACCAGCAGAGGGACAGGGACCACTAATTCACCCCTCCACTTT; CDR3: CATSRGTGTTNSPLHF
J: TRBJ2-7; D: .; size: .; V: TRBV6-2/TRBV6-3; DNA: TGTGCCAGCACCACTCGGAGGAGCTCCTACGAGCAGTACTTC; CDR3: CASTTRRSSYEQYF
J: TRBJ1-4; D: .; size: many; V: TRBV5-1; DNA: TGCGCCAGCAGCAGGGGACCGCTAGGCGTGGCTAATGAAAAACTGTTTTTT; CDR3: CASSRGPLGVANEKLFF
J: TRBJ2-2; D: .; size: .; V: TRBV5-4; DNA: TGTGCCAGCAGCTTGGGGGGACCATCGCCCGGGGAGCTGTTTTTT; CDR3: CASSLGGPSPGELFF
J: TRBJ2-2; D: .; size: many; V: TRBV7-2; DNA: TGTGCCAGCAGCTTCGGATACACCGGGGAGCTGTTTTTT; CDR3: CASSFGYTGELFF
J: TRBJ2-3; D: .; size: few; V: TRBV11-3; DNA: TGTGCCAGCAGCACCCGACTAGGGGATACGCAGTATTTT; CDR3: CASSTRLGDTQYF
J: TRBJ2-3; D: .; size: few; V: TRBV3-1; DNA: TGTGCCAGCAGCCAAGTTAGCGGCTACCCCACAGATACGCAGTATTTT; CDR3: CASSQVSGYPTDTQYF
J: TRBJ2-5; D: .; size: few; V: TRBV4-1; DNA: TGCGCCAGCAGCCAAGAAGGGCTGTCCTCGGAGACCCAGTACTTC; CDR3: CASSQEGLSSETQYF
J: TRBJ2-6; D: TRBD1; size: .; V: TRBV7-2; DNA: TGTGCCAGCAGCGGGTTACAGGGGGCAGGCTCTGGGGCCAACGTCCTGACTTTC; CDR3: CASSGLQGAGSGANVLTF
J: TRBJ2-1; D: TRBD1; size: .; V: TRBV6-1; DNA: TGTGCCAGCAGAGAGGACAGGGGGCTTATGAATGAGCAGTTCTTC; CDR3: CASREDRGLMNEQFF
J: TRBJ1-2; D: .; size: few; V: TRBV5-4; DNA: TGTGCCAGCAGCGGGGGCTCTAACTATGGCTACACCTTC; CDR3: CASSGGSNYGYTF
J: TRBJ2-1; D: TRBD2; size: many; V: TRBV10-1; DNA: TGCGCCAGCAGTGAGTCGACTAGCGGTTCTTACAATGAGCAGTTCTTC; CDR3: CASSESTSGSYNEQFF
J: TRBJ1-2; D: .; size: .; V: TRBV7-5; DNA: .; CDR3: CISVPEAPQGGGYTF